This TCR beta chain was captured in a study of shared T cell receptors in the human thymus. Clones were read by immunoSEQ multiplex PCR, and TCRdb kept only the in-frame ones, dropping some. The sample has more than 550,000 clones, about 90% seen once; the top ten hold about 0.0094%. The germline gives CDR1 SGHAT, CDR2 FQNNGV. The V and J ends lost 4 bases and 3 bases respectively, with 15 bases between them. The CDR3 spans 15 residues. This sample also belongs to another study, concerning human thymus T cells. As that study records: Thymus tissue for the work was resected from patients undergoing corrective heart surgery. Unrelated individuals reportedly shared highly overlapping thymic TCR repertoires.

Sequenced sample: thymocytes. The J gene is TRBJ1-1, the V gene TRBV11-2, with D unresolved. The receptor was derived from a boy younger than two with a congenital heart defect. CDR3 sequence reads: CASSSDGKGDTEAFF. Here the CDR3 DNA reads TGTGCCAGCAGCTCGGACGGGAAGGGCGACACTGAAGCTTTCTTT.